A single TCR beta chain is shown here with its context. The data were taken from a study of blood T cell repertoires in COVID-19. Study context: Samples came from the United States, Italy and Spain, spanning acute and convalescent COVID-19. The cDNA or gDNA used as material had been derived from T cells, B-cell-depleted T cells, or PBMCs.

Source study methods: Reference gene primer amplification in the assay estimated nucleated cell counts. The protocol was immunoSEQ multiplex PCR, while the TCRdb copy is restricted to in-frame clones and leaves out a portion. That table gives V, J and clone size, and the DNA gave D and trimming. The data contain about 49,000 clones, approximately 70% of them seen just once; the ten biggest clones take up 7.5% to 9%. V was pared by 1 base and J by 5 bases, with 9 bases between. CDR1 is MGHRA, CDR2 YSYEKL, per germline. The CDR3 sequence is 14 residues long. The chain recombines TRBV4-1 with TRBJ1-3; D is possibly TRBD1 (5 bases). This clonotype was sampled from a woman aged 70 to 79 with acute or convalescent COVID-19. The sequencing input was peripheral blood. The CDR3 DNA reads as TGCGCCAGCAGCCAAGCAGGGTCCCGAAACACCATATATTTT. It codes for CASSQAGSRNTIYF.